These 28 T cell receptor beta chains came from one sample sequenced in a study of blood T cells in healthy people across ages. A J-beta primer mix and a sample-barcoded 5' primer were used in a second PCR of roughly 6 to 11 cycles. MiXCR, run by TCRdb on the 5' RACE reads, gives a single entry per CDR3 protein. Here the sample spans more than 1 million distinct CDR3 sequences, 35% to 55% being singletons. The sample was blood. These TCRs come from a woman aged 60-70 years in good health.

The V gene is TRBV27, the J gene TRBJ2-5; TRBD2 is a possible D gene (6 bases). The J call may not be correct, given that the DNA end is closer to TRBJ2-3. The CDR3 spans 12 residues. CDR1 and CDR2 (germline): MNHEY, SMNVEV (reference sequence). The CDR3 DNA reads as TGTGCCAGCAGTTTCCCAGGAGGGACGCAGTATTTT. Translated: CASSFPGGTQYF.

This rearrangement joins TRBV5-1 to TRBJ2-3; 7 bases fit TRBD2. The CDR3 has 18 amino acids. After removal of 3 bases from V and 0 bases from J, the junction contained 13 bases not matched to a gene. The germline CDR1 and CDR2 sequences are SGHRS and YFSETQ. DNA for the CDR3: TGCGCCAGCAGCTATCAAGCTAGCCCGGGAGGTAGCACAGATACGCAGTATTTT. It yields the protein CASSYQASPGGSTDTQYF.

This chain links TRBV24-1 with TRBJ2-6, with unresolved D. Germline V gene data show CDR1 as KGHDR and CDR2 as SFDVKD. V was shortened by 7 bases and J by 0 bases, with 9 bases between the two germline ends. This CDR3 is 15 amino acids long. The CDR3, as DNA: TGTGCCACCAGACAGTGCCTCTCTGGGGCCAACGTCCTGACTTTC. Translation gives CATRQCLSGANVLTF.

J is TRBJ2-1 and V is TRBV10-2, with TRBD2 matching 9 bases. The V segment lost 7 bases and the J segment 6 bases; nucleotides outside the gene matches: 7. CDR3 length: 14 residues. Germline lookup yields CDR1 WSHSY and CDR2 SAAADI. This CDR3 reads CASMAGGPPNEQFF. The CDR3 coding sequence is TGCGCCAGCATGGCGGGAGGGCCGCCCAATGAGCAGTTCTTC.

The chain employs TRBV28 and TRBJ2-3; possible D gene TRBD2, 6 bases. V lost 3 bases, J lost 5 bases, and 12 bases lay in between. Germline V gene lookup returns CDR1 MDHEN and CDR2 SYDVKM. The CDR3 totals 14 residues. The CDR3 spells CASSFGGTIDTQYF. CDR3 sequence (DNA): TGTGCCAGCAGTTTTGGCGGGACGATAGATACGCAGTATTTT.

The chain recombines TRBV18 with TRBJ2-3; no firm D call. Trimming took off 2 bases at V and 0 bases at J, with 12 bases between the two ends. Germline assignment: CDR1 KGHSH and CDR2 LQKENI. The CDR3 consists of 16 residues. As DNA, the CDR3 is TGTGCCAGCTCACCAAAAAGGTTAGGTAGCACAGATACGCAGTATTTT. Protein: CASSPKRLGSTDTQYF.

The chain carries TRBV6-1 and TRBJ2-1; TRBD1 is a possible D gene (6 bases). This CDR3 contains 15 residues. Germline lookup yields CDR1 MNHNS and CDR2 SASEGT. With 6 bases removed from V and 1 base from J, the gap between germline ends came to 13 bases. The DNA for the CDR3 is TGTGCCAGCAGAACACAGAGGGGGTCCTACAATGAGCAGTTCTTC. Its translation is CASRTQRGSYNEQFF.

The gene calls are TRBV6-1 and TRBJ2-7, with D perhaps TRBD1 or TRBD2 (5 bases each). V was cut by 8 bases and J by 0 bases, with 11 bases left in between. CDR1 is MNHNS and CDR2 is SASEGT in the germline V gene. CDR3 length: 13 amino acids. The CDR3 loop reads CASGTAISYEQYF. Here the CDR3 DNA reads TGTGCCAGCGGGACGGCTATCTCCTACGAGCAGTACTTC.

The chain carries TRBV30 and TRBJ2-7, with 8 bases that match TRBD2. CDR1 GTSNPN and CDR2 SVGIG come from the germline V gene (reference sequence). V was pared by 3 bases and J by 5 bases, with 12 bases of the junction left unmatched. The CDR3 extends over 15 amino acids. The CDR3 DNA follows: TGTGCCTGGAGAGATATGAGCGGGAGCAGCGACGAGCAGTACTTC. Its translation is CAWRDMSGSSDEQYF. Full variable domain (outside the CDR3, taken from reference TRBV30 and TRBJ2-7): SQTIHQWPATLVQPVGSPLSLECTVEGTSNPNLYWYRQAAGRGLQLLFYSVGIGQISSEVPQNLSASRPQDRQFILSSKKLLLSDSGFYLCAWRDMSGSSDEQYFGPGTRLTVT.

J is TRBJ2-1 and V is TRBV27; no definite D call. Judging by the DNA end, TRBJ2-7 fits better; the J call may be wrong. CDR1 and CDR2 from the germline V gene are MNHEY and SMNVEV (reference sequence). CDR3 length: 18 amino acids. Written as DNA, the CDR3 is TGTGCCAGCCGCAGTTTAAGGTTAGTGGAAACGTCCTACAATGAGCAGTACTTC. Its protein product is CASRSLRLVETSYNEQYF.

This clonotype was observed once. The chain uses TRBV4-2 and TRBJ2-7; possibly TRBD2 for D (6 bases). Germline values: CDR1 LGHNA, CDR2 YNFKEQ. Trimming took off 3 bases at V and 3 bases at J, with 18 bases between the two ends. The CDR3 extends over 16 amino acids. The CDR3 DNA follows: TGTGCCAGCAGCCAGGAACTAGCTCCGGGCTACTACGAGCAGTACTTC. This sequence encodes CASSQELAPGYYEQYF.

A word on this clonotype: The junction departs from the called germline gene at one end, perhaps through a read error. The rearrangement links TRBV14 to TRBJ2-7; 14 bases match TRBD2. Per the germline V gene, CDR1 is SGHDN and CDR2 is FVKESK. CDR3 length equals 16 residues. DNA of the CDR3: TGTGCCAACAGCCAATGGGGACTAGCGGGAGCATACGAGCAGTACTTC. Translating gives CANSQWGLAGAYEQYF.

The chain couples TRBV20-1 to TRBJ2-1; the D gene could be TRBD1 or TRBD2 (5 bases each). Germline V gene lookup returns CDR1 DFQATT and CDR2 SNEGSKA (reference sequence). The CDR3 runs to 15 residues. Trimming stripped 4 bases from V and 3 bases from J, with 16 bases between. CDR3 bases: TGCAGTGCTATCTGGGACGGGGCCATCTACAATGAGCAGTTCTTC. This translates into CSAIWDGAIYNEQFF.

This clonotype was counted only a few times. V usage is TRBV6-5 and J usage is TRBJ2-7; TRBD1 agrees at 10 bases. V lost 2 bases and J lost 3; bases outside the gene matches: 4. Germline V gene data show CDR1 as MNHEY and CDR2 as SVGAGI. CDR3 length: 15 residues. CDR3 residues: CASSYRTGGFYEQYF. In DNA, the CDR3 is TGTGCCAGCAGTTACCGGACAGGGGGGTTCTACGAGCAGTACTTC.

This clonotype was observed a handful of times. V is TRBV20-1 and J is TRBJ2-7; D tentatively fits TRBD1 or TRBD2 (5 bases each). CDR1 and CDR2 from the germline V gene are DFQATT and SNEGSKA (reference sequence). The CDR3 is 15 amino acids. Deletions cut 6 bases from V and 0 bases from J, with 18 bases between. The CDR3 sequence is CSAKPPRDRSYEQYF. For the CDR3, the DNA is TGCAGTGCAAAACCGCCCCGGGACCGCTCCTACGAGCAGTACTTC.

The gene calls are TRBV13 and TRBJ2-5; D perhaps matches TRBD2 (5 bases). The CDR3 loop spans 17 amino acids. V was shortened by 4 bases and J by 5 bases, with 23 bases between the two germline ends. In germline, CDR1 is PRHDT, CDR2 FYEKMQ (reference sequence). The CDR3 bases are TGTGCCAGCAGCTCGCGGCGGACTGTGGCCCAGGAGGAGACCCAGTACTTC. Translated: CASSSRRTVAQEETQYF.

The chain recombines TRBV6-6 with TRBJ2-1, with a possible D match to TRBD2 (6 bases). Germline CDR1 and CDR2: MNHNY and SVGAGI (reference sequence). The CDR3 length is 15 residues. Trimming removed 2 bases from V and 8 bases from J, with 16 bases in between. As DNA, the CDR3 is TGTGCCAGCAGTTACGCGGGTAACGGGAGAGATGAGCAGTTCTTC. It is translated as CASSYAGNGRDEQFF.

This clonotype has a handful of counts. This CDR3 is CASSQDSGSGRGGNEQFF. CDR3 DNA sequence: TGCGCCAGCAGCCAAGATTCGGGAAGCGGGAGGGGTGGCAATGAGCAGTTCTTC. V and J are TRBV4-1 and TRBJ2-1; 10 nucleotides line up with TRBD2. This CDR3 has 18 amino acids. V gave up 0 bases and J gave up 6 bases; unmatched junction bases: 11. Germline V gene lookup returns CDR1 MGHRA and CDR2 YSYEKL.

There are a few counts of this clonotype. The rearrangement joins TRBV20-1 to TRBJ2-7; 7 bases fit TRBD2. The trim removed 6 bases at V and 0 bases at J, leaving 11 bases unmatched. This CDR3 has 15 amino acids. The germline V gene encodes CDR1 DFQATT and CDR2 SNEGSKA (reference sequence). This CDR3 is CSARRVLAVSYEQYF. CDR3 bases: TGCAGTGCCAGGCGGGTCCTAGCGGTCTCCTACGAGCAGTACTTC.

The chain is built from TRBV29-1 and TRBJ1-2; 10 nucleotides line up with TRBD1. Germline values: CDR1 SQVTM, CDR2 ANQGSEA. The CDR3 sequence is 17 residues long. V trimming: 7 bases; J trimming: 0 bases; junction bases outside the gene matches: 14. As DNA, the CDR3 is TGCAGCGCCTTAGCCCCGGGACAGGGGTTCCCTAACTATGGCTACACCTTC. Translated: CSALAPGQGFPNYGYTF.

The rearrangement uses TRBV29-1 and TRBJ2-7; possible D gene TRBD1, 6 bases. Looked up from germline, CDR1 is SQVTM and CDR2 is ANQGSEA. The CDR3 is 11 residues long. Trimming left V 3 bases short and J 6 bases short, with 9 bases between. The CDR3: CSVDLQGEQYF. In nucleotides, the CDR3 is TGCAGCGTTGATCTACAGGGCGAGCAGTACTTC.

There are a few counts of this clonotype. The chain recombines TRBV20-1 with TRBJ2-5; 7 nucleotides match TRBD2. Germline V CDR1 and CDR2: DFQATT, SNEGSKA (reference sequence). The CDR3 is 14 amino acids. With 6 bases clipped from V and 3 bases from J, the junction kept 10 bases outside the gene matches. CDR3 in amino acids: CSAPLAGVEETQYF. The CDR3 nucleotides read TGCAGTGCACCTCTGGCGGGAGTAGAAGAGACCCAGTACTTC.

This chain connects TRBV28 to TRBJ2-7; D remains unclear. This CDR3 has 17 amino acids. The V end lost 3 bases, the J end lost 3 bases, and 21 bases lay between the germline ends. Germline CDR1 and CDR2: MDHEN and SYDVKM. CDR3 amino acids: CASSFPTSQDTHYEQYF. The DNA for the CDR3 is TGTGCCAGCAGTTTCCCTACCTCTCAAGACACCCACTACGAGCAGTACTTC.

This chain joins TRBV28 and TRBJ2-1; 13 bases are a match to TRBD2. With the DNA end fitting TRBJ2-7 better, the J assignment may be wrong. The CDR3 is made up of 17 amino acids. From germline, CDR1 is MDHEN and CDR2 SYDVKM. For the CDR3, the DNA is TGTGCCAGCAGTTTACCCCGGACTAGCGGGAGTTCGGATGAGCAGTACTTC. Residues: CASSLPRTSGSSDEQYF.

This chain uses TRBV28 with TRBJ2-7; the match to TRBD1 covers 7 bases. The CDR3 loop spans 13 amino acids. Germline CDR1 MDHEN, CDR2 SYDVKM. With V trimmed by 10 bases and J by 2 bases, 8 bases remained unmatched. CDR3 bases: TGTGCCACTAAGGACAGGAACACCTACGAGCAGTACTTC. It encodes CATKDRNTYEQYF.

The V gene is TRBV20-1, the J gene TRBJ2-1, with TRBD2 matching 9 bases. Losses at the gene ends were 3 bases for V and 5 bases for J; bases not matched to a gene: 2. The CDR3 is made up of 13 amino acids. Germline assignment: CDR1 DFQATT and CDR2 SNEGSKA (reference sequence). CDR3 region: CSARERGDNEQFF. DNA of the CDR3: TGCAGTGCTAGGGAGCGGGGGGACAATGAGCAGTTCTTC.

The chain couples TRBV9 to TRBJ1-5; 8 nucleotides align to TRBD1. CDR3 size: 16 residues. The germline V gene encodes CDR1 SGDLS and CDR2 YYNGEE. The V segment lost 4 bases and the J segment 7 bases; nucleotides outside the gene matches: 13. CDR3 region: CASSPPPQGASQPQHF. The CDR3 DNA reads TGTGCCAGCAGCCCCCCCCCGCAGGGGGCTAGCCAGCCCCAGCATTTT.

This clonotype came up a few times. The V gene is TRBV11-2, the J gene TRBJ2-1; 7 bases match TRBD2. From germline, CDR1 is SGHAT and CDR2 FQNNGV. The CDR3 runs to 15 residues. V lost 1 base and J lost 5; bases outside the gene matches: 5. The CDR3 nucleotides are TGTGCCAGCAGCTTAGCGGGACTAACAAACAATGAGCAGTTCTTC. Translated: CASSLAGLTNNEQFF. The whole variable domain, remainder taken from reference TRBV11-2 and TRBJ2-1, is EAGVAQSPRYKIIEKRQSVAFWCNPISGHATLYWYQQILGQGPKLLIQFQNNGVVDDSQLPKDRFSAERLKGVDSTLKIQPAKLEDSAVYLCASSLAGLTNNEQFFGPGTRLTVL.